These T cell receptor beta chains were read from a single sample in a study of cytomegalovirus exposure and HLA in healthy donors. Using immunoSEQ multiplex PCR, the repertoire was profiled, and TCRdb retains in-frame clones only, with some absent. The sample has some 100,000 clones, 60% to 85% seen once. Sequencing input: PBMCs. The receptors here all came from a woman in her forties in good health and CMV-seropositive. The CDR3 runs from the conserved cysteine through the conserved F or W. Each record gives: clone size, J gene, V gene, D gene, CDR3 DNA, CDR3 protein. A D gene is named only where the DNA matches it firmly. Part of the rows lack a size; the others show once, few, many or a class for expanded clones.

abundance: .; j_gene: TRBJ1-3; v_gene: TRBV7-2; d_gene: TRBD1; CDR3nt: TGTGCCAGCAGCGAACTACAGGGGGCTGGAAACACCATATATTTT; CDR3aa: CASSELQGAGNTIYF
abundance: .; j_gene: TRBJ2-7; v_gene: TRBV4-1; d_gene: TRBD2; CDR3nt: TGCGCCAGCAGCCAGCTTGTCCTCGCGGGGGCCTACGAGCAGTACTTC; CDR3aa: CASSQLVLAGAYEQYF
abundance: .; j_gene: TRBJ2-5; v_gene: TRBV9; d_gene: TRBD1; CDR3nt: TGTGCCAGCAGCCGGGGACAGGGGCTGCAAGAGACCCAGTACTTC; CDR3aa: CASSRGQGLQETQYF
abundance: many; j_gene: TRBJ2-3; v_gene: TRBV5-1; d_gene: .; CDR3nt: TGCGCCAGCAGCCCCCAGGGTGCCCCGACAGATACGCAGTATTTT; CDR3aa: CASSPQGAPTDTQYF
abundance: few; j_gene: TRBJ1-2; v_gene: TRBV18; d_gene: TRBD1; CDR3nt: TGTGCCAGCTCACCAATTGCCTACAGGACAGGGTCGGGCTATGGCTACACCTTC; CDR3aa: CASSPIAYRTGSGYGYTF
abundance: few; j_gene: TRBJ1-2; v_gene: TRBV5-1; d_gene: .; CDR3nt: TGCGCCAGCAGCTTTGAGGAGTTCTATGGCTACACCTTC; CDR3aa: CASSFEEFYGYTF
abundance: .; j_gene: TRBJ2-7; v_gene: TRBV11-3; d_gene: TRBD1; CDR3nt: TGTGCCAGCTCCGACAGGGTAGACAACGAGCAGTACTTC; CDR3aa: CASSDRVDNEQYF
abundance: .; j_gene: TRBJ1-4; v_gene: TRBV30; d_gene: .; CDR3nt: TGTACCTGGAGGAAGAAGAGACTAGGGGCCCTAGGGGAAAAACTGTTTTTT; CDR3aa: CTWRKKRLGALGEKLFF
abundance: .; j_gene: TRBJ1-5; v_gene: TRBV7-2; d_gene: .; CDR3nt: TGTGCCAGCAGCTTAGGTTCAGGGGCCGCTAATCAGCCCCAGCATTTT; CDR3aa: CASSLGSGAANQPQHF
abundance: .; j_gene: TRBJ2-7; v_gene: TRBV25-1; d_gene: .; CDR3nt: TGTGCCAGCAGTGACCCCAGGTATCGTTACGAGCAGTACTTC; CDR3aa: CASSDPRYRYEQYF